This T cell receptor beta chain comes out of a study of tumor-infiltrating lymphocytes in localized non-small cell lung cancer. Looked up from germline, CDR1 is SGHRS and CDR2 is YFSETQ. The CDR3 length is 14 residues. J gave up 3 bases and V 4 bases, and 5 bases lay outside the gene matches. Clones were read by immunoSEQ multiplex PCR, and TCRdb kept only the in-frame ones, dropping some. In the table there are 15,000 to 20,000 clones, about 84% of which are singletons. This sequence originates from a human donor with non-small cell lung cancer. The rearrangement joins TRBV5-1 to TRBJ2-5, with 8 bases fitting TRBD1. The sample was uninvolved lung tissue not adjacent to the tumor. In DNA form, the CDR3 reads TGCGCCAGCAGCCATTCACAGGGGGAAGAGACCCAGTACTTC. Its protein product is CASSHSQGEETQYF.